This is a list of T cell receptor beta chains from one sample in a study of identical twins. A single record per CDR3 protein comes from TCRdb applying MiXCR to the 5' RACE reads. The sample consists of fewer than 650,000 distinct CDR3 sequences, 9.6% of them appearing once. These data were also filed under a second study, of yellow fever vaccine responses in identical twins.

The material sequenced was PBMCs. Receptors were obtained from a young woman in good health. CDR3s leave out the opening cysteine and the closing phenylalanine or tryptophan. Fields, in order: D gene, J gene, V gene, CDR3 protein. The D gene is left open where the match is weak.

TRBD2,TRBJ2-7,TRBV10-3,AISGVMAGGSRFSYEQY
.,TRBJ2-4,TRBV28,ASSLQGIRAKNIQY
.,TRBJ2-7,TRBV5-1,ASSTSSLGYEQY
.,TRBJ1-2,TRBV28,ASSLGQGRNYGYT
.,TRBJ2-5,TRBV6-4,ASSDSSWNSPLETQY
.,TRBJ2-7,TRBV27,ASSPGIGAYEQY
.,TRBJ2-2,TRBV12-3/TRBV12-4,ASSSPSWEANTGELF
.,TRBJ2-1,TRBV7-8,ASSLQSPGLGPYNEQF
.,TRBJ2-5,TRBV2,ASSAWTNKETQY
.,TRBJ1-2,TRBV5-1,ASSLEASNYGYT
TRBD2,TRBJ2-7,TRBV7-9,ASSPSGLAGTYEQY
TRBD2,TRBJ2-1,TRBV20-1,SARGLAGGSYNEQF
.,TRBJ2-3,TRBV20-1,SARRTGTPGEY
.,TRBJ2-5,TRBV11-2,ASSRNFQETQY
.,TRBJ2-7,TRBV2,ASCLGAGNLLFSYEQY
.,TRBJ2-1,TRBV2,ASSGGRVYEQF
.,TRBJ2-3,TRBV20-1,SARDLGDDTDTQY
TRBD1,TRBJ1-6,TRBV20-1,SARADRGWDFSPLH
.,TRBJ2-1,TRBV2,ADNVDDNEQF
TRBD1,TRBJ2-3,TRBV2,ASREQGPTNTQY
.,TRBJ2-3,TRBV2,ASSLPGGQRTRGDTQY
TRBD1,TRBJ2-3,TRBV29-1,SVTDRGKADTQY
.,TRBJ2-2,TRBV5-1,ASTLGLAPTNTGELF
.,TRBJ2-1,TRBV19,ASSIIPASSYNEQF
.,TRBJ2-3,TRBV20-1,SAGRADTQY
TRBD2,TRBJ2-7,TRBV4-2,ASSQIPATLREGQY
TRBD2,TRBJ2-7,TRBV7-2,ASSLGGTGATYEQY
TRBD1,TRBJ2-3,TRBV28,ASSSRRTGSLDTQY
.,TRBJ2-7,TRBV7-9,ASSPGTETYEQY
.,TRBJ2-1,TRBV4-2,ASSPFFRPSNSYNEQF
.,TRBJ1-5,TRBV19,ASSTVPKRPQH
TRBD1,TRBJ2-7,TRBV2,ASRRAGGNRGPS
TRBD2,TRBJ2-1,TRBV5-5,ASSPGLAGGTGQF
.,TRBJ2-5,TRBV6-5,ASSYSTAGDQY
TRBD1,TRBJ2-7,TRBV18,ASANDRGEQY
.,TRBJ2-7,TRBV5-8,ASRRDPYEQY
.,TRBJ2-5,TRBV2,ASRDLLLVQETQY
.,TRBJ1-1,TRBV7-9,ASSDAGRQSTEAF
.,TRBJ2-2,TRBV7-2,ASSLTRPGELF
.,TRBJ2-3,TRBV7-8,ASSSRLLDGTDTQY
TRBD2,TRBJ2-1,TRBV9,ASSVSGLAHNEQF
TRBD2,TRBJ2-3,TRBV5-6,ASSLFTGGTTDTQY
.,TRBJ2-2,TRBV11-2,ASSYGRGIAGELF
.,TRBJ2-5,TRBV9,ASSVGGLQETQY
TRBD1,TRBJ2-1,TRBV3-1,ASSQVGTVKI
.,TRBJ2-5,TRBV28,ASSAPRGQETQY
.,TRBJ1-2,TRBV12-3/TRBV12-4,ASSTVNYGYT
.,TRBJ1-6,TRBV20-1,SARVYTDSQGGNSPLH